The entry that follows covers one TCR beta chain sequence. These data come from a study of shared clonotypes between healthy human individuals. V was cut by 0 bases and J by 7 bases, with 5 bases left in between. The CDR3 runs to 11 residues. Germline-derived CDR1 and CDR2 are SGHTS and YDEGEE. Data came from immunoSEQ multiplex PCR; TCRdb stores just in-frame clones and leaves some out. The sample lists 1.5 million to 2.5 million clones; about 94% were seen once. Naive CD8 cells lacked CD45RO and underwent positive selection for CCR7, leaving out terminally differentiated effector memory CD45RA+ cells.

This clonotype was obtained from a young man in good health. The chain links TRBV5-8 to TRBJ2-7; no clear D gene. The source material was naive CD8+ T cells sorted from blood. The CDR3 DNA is TGTGCCAGCAGCTTGGTAGGGGAGCAGTACTTC. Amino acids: CASSLVGEQYF.